The source of this TCR beta chain is a study of regulatory dendritic cells for organ transplantation. Profiled with immunoSEQ multiplex PCR; TCRdb holds only in-frame clones, not every one. The sample includes some 28,000 clones, about four fifths of them seen just once. V shed 5 bases and J shed 1 base, with 13 bases lying between them. Germline-derived CDR1 and CDR2 are SGHTA and FQGNSA. This CDR3 region has 15 residues. This TCR was recovered from a human donor in good health. The chain employs TRBV7-2 and TRBJ2-3, with a tentative D call TRBD1 (6 bases). The sample taken for sequencing was naive CD4+ T cells from blood. Indicated subset: CD45RA+ naive T cells. The CDR3 region is CASSPQGRGTDTQYF. CDR3 nucleotide sequence: TGTGCCAGCAGCCCACAGGGTCGGGGCACAGATACGCAGTATTTT. The whole variable domain, filled in from reference TRBV7-2 and TRBJ2-3, reads GAGVSQSPSNKVTEKGKDVELRCDPISGHTALYWYRQSLGQGLEFLIYFQGNSAPDKSGLPSDRFSAERTGGSVSTLTIQRTQQEDSAVYLCASSPQGRGTDTQYFGPGTRLTVL.